The clone carrying this T cell receptor (beta chain) was counted ten times or more. TCRdb called the RT-PCR reads again in MiXCR, with one record for every CDR3 protein. The data hold fewer than 800,000 distinct CDR3 sequences, with approximately 15% observed a single time. This CDR3 comprises 16 residues. The trim removed 0 bases at V and 4 bases at J, leaving 5 bases unmatched. The germline V gene encodes CDR1 LGHNA and CDR2 YSLEER. The sample comprised memory CD4+ T cells from blood. This receptor was taken from a female donor in good health, serving as a healthy control. The V and J genes are TRBV4-3 and TRBJ2-7; 11 bases map to TRBD1. CDR3 in amino acids: CASSQDVGQGEYEQYF. In nucleotides, the CDR3 is TGCGCCAGCAGCCAAGATGTGGGACAGGGGGAATACGAGCAGTACTTC.